These 12 T cell receptor beta chains were sequenced from one sample in a study of blood T cells in healthy people across ages. Alongside a J-beta primer mix, a sample-barcoded 5' primer served in a second PCR lasting roughly 6 to 11 cycles. TCRdb ran MiXCR on the 5' RACE reads and lists one entry per CDR3 protein. The table lists 1.5 million to 2 million distinct CDR3 sequences, about 28% of them singletons. The sequencing sample was made of blood. These receptors all stem from a woman in her thirties in good health.

This chain joins TRBV20-1 and TRBJ2-5; D may be TRBD1 (5 bases). The V gene's germline CDR1 is DFQATT and CDR2 SNEGSKA (reference sequence). The V and J ends lost 3 bases and 3 bases respectively, with 17 bases between them. The CDR3 totals 15 residues. CDR3 loop: CSASRPLGREETQYF. Here the CDR3 DNA reads TGCAGTGCTAGCCGCCCCCTGGGCAGGGAAGAGACCCAGTACTTC.

The sample holds a few counts of this clonotype. The genes are TRBV3-1 and TRBJ2-5, with a tentative D call TRBD1 (5 bases). The V and J ends lost 1 base and 11 bases respectively, with 17 bases between them. The CDR3 is made up of 14 amino acids. CDR1 LGHDT and CDR2 YNNKEL come from the germline V gene (reference sequence). The CDR3 DNA reads as TGTGCCAGCAGCCAAGTTCAGGGTCAGAATGAGCAGTACTTC. This translates into CASSQVQGQNEQYF.

This clonotype turned up a few times. The V gene is TRBV6-5, the J gene TRBJ2-3; TRBD2 agrees at 9 bases. V dropped 5 bases and J dropped 6; count of bases not matched to a gene: 3. The CDR3 has 13 amino acids. CDR1 MNHEY and CDR2 SVGAGI come from the germline V gene. The CDR3 sequence is CASSPGTSDTQYF. The CDR3 nucleotides read TGTGCCAGCAGTCCCGGGACTAGCGATACGCAGTATTTT.

V usage is TRBV28 and J usage is TRBJ1-1; perhaps TRBD1 as D (5 bases). The germline V and J ends were trimmed by 6 bases and 6 bases, with 11 bases remaining between them. The germline CDR1 and CDR2 sequences are MDHEN and SYDVKM. The CDR3 runs to 12 residues. The CDR3 spells CASRRAGAEAFF. CDR3 nucleotides: TGTGCCAGCAGGAGGGCGGGGGCTGAAGCTTTCTTT.

There are many counts of this clonotype. The chain uses TRBV12-3 or TRBV12-4 and TRBJ2-7; 9 positions agree with TRBD2. The CDR3 length is 16 residues. V trimming: 6 bases; J trimming: 4 bases; junction bases outside the gene matches: 13. DNA for the CDR3: TGTGCCAGCAGCCCTCCCATGGGCGGGAGGGTGTACGAGCAGTACTTC. Translation: CASSPPMGGRVYEQYF.

The chain's CDR3 is CASSASGGSGANVLTF. CDR3 DNA sequence: TGTGCCAGCAGCGCCTCAGGGGGCTCTGGGGCCAACGTCCTGACTTTC. This chain links TRBV7-2 with TRBJ2-6; TRBD1 agrees at 7 bases. The CDR3 is 16 amino acids. J gave up 0 bases and V 5 bases, and 4 bases lay outside the gene matches. CDR1 and CDR2 from the germline V gene are SGHTA and FQGNSA.

In its sample, this clonotype was seen many times. The V and J genes are TRBV5-4 and TRBJ1-2; TRBD1 agrees at 9 bases. Germline V gives CDR1 SGHNT, CDR2 YYREEE (reference sequence). V lost 0 bases to trimming and J lost 8 bases; unmatched junction nucleotides: 5. The CDR3 runs 14 residues. In DNA, the CDR3 is TGTGCCAGCAGCTTGGCCGGACAGGGGAACGGCTACACCTTC. This translates into CASSLAGQGNGYTF.

Comment on this clonotype: At one end, the junction sequence differs from germline, possibly due to a read error. The chain is built from TRBV20-1 and TRBJ1-1; 7 bases map to TRBD1. The CDR3 is made up of 10 amino acids. Germline lookup yields CDR1 DFQATT and CDR2 SNEGSKA (reference sequence). The CDR3 nucleotides are TGCTGTGCAAACAGGGGTTCGGCTTTCTTT. Translating it yields CCANRGSAFF.

For this clonotype: One end of the junction does not line up with germline, which may come from a read error. The gene calls are TRBV6-6 and TRBJ2-3, with 11 bases lining up with TRBD2. This CDR3 contains 17 residues. Germline loops: CDR1 MNHNY, CDR2 SVGAGI (reference sequence). CDR3 nucleotides: TGTGCCAGCGGTTACACCCCTAGCGGGGGGATCGCAGATACGCAGTATTTT. Translated: CASGYTPSGGIADTQYF.

The CDR3 sequence is CASSFTGEVSQYF. For the CDR3, the DNA is TGCGCCAGCAGCTTCACAGGGGAGGTCTCCCAGTACTTC. V gene TRBV5-1 combines with J gene TRBJ2-5, with D possibly matching TRBD1 (7 bases). The CDR3 contains 13 residues. Germline CDR1 and CDR2: SGHRS and YFSETQ. Trimming shortened V by 2 bases and J by 9 bases, and 14 bases separated the two germline ends.

There are a few counts of this clonotype. The chain has TRBV3-1 and TRBJ1-6; D might be TRBD1 (6 bases). Germline lookup yields CDR1 LGHDT and CDR2 YNNKEL (reference sequence). The CDR3 length is 14 residues. V lost 5 bases and J lost 10, with 15 bases in between. CDR3 residues: CASSRRGGRSPLHF. The DNA for the CDR3 is TGTGCCAGCAGCAGAAGGGGGGGCCGCTCACCCCTCCACTTT. Supplemented by reference TRBV3-1 and TRBJ1-6, the full variable domain reads DTAVSQTPKYLVTQMGNDKSIKCEQNLGHDTMYWYKQDSKKFLKIMFSYNNKELIINETVPNRFSPKSPDKAHLNLHINSLELGDSAVYFCASSRRGGRSPLHFGNGTRLTVT.

This clonotype occurred a few times. The rearrangement links TRBV11-2 to TRBJ2-1; 12 bases are shared with TRBD2. Germline CDR1 and CDR2: SGHAT and FQNNGV. The junction had 10 bases not matched to a gene; V was cut back by 5 bases and J by 5 bases. The CDR3 is 17 amino acids. The CDR3 DNA sequence: TGTGCCAGCAGCGTGTGGGAGGGACTAGCGGGCGACAATGAGCAGTTCTTC. Translated, it gives CASSVWEGLAGDNEQFF.